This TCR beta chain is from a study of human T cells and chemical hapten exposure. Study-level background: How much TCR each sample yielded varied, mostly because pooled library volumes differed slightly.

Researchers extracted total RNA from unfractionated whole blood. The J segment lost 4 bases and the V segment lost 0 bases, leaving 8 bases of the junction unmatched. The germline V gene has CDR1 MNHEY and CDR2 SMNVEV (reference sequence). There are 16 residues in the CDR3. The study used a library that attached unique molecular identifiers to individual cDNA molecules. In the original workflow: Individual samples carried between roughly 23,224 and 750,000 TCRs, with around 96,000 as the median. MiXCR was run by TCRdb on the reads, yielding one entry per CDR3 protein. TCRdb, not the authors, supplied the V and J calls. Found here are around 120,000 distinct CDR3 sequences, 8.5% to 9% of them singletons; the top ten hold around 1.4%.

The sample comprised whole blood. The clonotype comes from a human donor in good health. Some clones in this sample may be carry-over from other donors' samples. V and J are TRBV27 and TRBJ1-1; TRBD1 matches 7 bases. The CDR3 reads CASSLSPGQSGTEAFF. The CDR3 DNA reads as TGTGCCAGCAGTTTATCGCCGGGACAGTCGGGCACTGAAGCTTTCTTT.